This T cell receptor (beta chain) was obtained from a study of control samples from healthy donors and cancer patients. CDR1 is SQVTM and CDR2 is ANQGSEA in the germline V gene. V was pared by 4 bases and J by 5 bases, with 11 bases between. The CDR3 spans 13 residues. Sequenced by immunoSEQ multiplex PCR; TCRdb stores in-frame clones only, minus some. The sample lists roughly 140,000 clones; around 90% were seen once. Sequencing was performed on blood. The chain employs TRBV29-1 and TRBJ1-4; no clear D gene. The sequence derives from a man aged 30 to 39 in good health. The CDR3 is CSVAGQANEKLFF. In DNA, the CDR3 is TGCAGCGTTGCTGGCCAGGCCAATGAAAAACTGTTTTTT.